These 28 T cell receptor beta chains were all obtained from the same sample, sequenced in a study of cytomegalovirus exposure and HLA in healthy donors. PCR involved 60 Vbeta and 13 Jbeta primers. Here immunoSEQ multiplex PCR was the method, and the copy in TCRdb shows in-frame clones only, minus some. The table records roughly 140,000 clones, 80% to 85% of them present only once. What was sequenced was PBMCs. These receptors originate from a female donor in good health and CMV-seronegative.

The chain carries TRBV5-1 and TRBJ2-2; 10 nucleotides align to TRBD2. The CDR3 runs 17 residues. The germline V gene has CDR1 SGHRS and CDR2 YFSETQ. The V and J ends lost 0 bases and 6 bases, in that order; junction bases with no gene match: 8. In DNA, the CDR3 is TGCGCCAGCAGCTTGGTTCTAGCGGGAGAGATGGCCGGGGAGCTGTTTTTT. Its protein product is CASSLVLAGEMAGELFF. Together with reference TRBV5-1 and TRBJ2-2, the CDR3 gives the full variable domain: KAGVTQTPRYLIKTRGQQVTLSCSPISGHRSVSWYQQTPGQGLQFLFEYFSETQRNKGNFPGRFSGRQFSNSRSEMNVSTLELGDSALYLCASSLVLAGEMAGELFFGEGSRLTVL.

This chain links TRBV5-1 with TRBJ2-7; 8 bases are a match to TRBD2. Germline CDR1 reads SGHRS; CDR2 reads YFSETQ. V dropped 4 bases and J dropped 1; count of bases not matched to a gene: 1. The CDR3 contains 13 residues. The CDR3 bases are TGCGCCAGCAGCGCTAGCGGGTCCTACGAGCAGTACTTC. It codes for CASSASGSYEQYF.

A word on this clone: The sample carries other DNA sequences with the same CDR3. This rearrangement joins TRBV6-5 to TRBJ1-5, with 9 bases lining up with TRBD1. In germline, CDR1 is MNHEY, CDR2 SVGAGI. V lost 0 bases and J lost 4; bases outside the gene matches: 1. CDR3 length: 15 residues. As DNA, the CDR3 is TGTGCCAGCAGTTACTCTGGACAGGGGAATCAGCCCCAGCATTTT. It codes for CASSYSGQGNQPQHF.

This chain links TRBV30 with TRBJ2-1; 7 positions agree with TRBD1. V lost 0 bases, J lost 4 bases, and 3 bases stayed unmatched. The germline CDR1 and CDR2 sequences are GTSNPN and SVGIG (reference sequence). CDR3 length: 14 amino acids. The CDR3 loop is CAWSVGTAYNEQFF. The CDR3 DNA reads TGTGCCTGGAGTGTAGGGACAGCGTACAATGAGCAGTTCTTC.

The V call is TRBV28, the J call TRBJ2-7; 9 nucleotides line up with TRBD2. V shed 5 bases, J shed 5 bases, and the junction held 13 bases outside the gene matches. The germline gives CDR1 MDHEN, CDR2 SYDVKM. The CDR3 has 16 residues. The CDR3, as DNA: TGTGCCAGCAGTCCCCGAATAGCGGGAGTCACCCACGAGCAGTACTTC. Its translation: CASSPRIAGVTHEQYF.

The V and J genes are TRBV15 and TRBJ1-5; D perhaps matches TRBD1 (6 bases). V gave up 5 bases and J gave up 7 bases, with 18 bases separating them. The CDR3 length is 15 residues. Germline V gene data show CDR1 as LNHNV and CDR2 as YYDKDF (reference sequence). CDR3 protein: CATSYQTGITQPQHF. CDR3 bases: TGTGCCACCAGCTACCAGACAGGAATAACCCAGCCCCAGCATTTT.

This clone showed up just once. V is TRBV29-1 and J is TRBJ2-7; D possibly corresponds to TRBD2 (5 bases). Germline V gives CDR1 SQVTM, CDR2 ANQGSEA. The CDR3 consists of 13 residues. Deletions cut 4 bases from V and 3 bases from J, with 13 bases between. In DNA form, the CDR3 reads TGCAGCGTTGCGCGGACTGACCACTACGAGCAGTACTTC. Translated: CSVARTDHYEQYF.

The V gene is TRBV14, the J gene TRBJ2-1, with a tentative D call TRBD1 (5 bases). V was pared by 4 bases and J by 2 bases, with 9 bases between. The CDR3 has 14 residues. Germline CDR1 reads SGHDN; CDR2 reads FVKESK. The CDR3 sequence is CASSRGTAYNEQFF. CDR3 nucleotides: TGTGCCAGCAGCCGGGGCACCGCCTACAATGAGCAGTTCTTC.

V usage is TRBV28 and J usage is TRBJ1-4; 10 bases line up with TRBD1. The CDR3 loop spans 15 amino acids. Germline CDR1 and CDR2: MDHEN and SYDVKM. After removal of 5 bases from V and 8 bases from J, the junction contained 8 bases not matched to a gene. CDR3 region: CASSRTGTGVEKLFF. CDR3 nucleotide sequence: TGTGCCAGCAGTCGTACCGGGACAGGGGTCGAAAAACTGTTTTTT.

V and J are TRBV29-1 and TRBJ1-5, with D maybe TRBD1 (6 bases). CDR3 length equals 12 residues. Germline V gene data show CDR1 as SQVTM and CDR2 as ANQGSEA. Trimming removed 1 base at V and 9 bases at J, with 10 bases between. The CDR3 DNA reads TGCAGCGTTGAAGTCGAAGGGGGGCCCCAGCATTTT. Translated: CSVEVEGGPQHF.

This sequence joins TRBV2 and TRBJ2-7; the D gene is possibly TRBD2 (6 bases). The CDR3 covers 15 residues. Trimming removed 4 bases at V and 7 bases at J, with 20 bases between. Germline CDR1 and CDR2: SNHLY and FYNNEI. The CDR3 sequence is CASSASTSPTREQYV. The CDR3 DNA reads TGTGCCAGCAGTGCCTCAACTAGCCCAACGAGGGAGCAGTACGTC.

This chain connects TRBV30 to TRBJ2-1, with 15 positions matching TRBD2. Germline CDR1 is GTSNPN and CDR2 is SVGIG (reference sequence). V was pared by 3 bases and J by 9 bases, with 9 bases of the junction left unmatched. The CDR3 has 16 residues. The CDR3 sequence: CAWSVPGLAGGPEQFF. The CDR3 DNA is TGTGCCTGGAGCGTCCCGGGACTAGCGGGAGGTCCTGAGCAGTTCTTC.

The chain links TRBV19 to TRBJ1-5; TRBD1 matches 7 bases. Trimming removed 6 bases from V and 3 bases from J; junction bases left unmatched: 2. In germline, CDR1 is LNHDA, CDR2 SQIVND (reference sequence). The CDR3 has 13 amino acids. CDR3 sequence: CASSRGSNQPQHF. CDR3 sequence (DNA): TGTGCCAGTAGCAGGGGGTCCAATCAGCCCCAGCATTTT.

The CDR3 is CATSRGAGTSIEQYF. The CDR3 nucleotides are TGTGCCACCAGCAGAGGGGCAGGTACTAGCATCGAGCAGTACTTC. This sequence joins TRBV15 and TRBJ2-7, with D possibly being TRBD2 (6 bases). Germline CDR1 and CDR2: LNHNV and YYDKDF (reference sequence). V lost 1 base and J lost 6, with 16 bases in between. This CDR3 contains 15 residues.

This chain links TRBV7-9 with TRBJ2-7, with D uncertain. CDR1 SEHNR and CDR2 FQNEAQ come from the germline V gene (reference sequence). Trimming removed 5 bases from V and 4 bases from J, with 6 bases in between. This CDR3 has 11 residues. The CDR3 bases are TGTGCCAGCAGCGGCATATACGAGCAGTACTTC. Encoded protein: CASSGIYEQYF.

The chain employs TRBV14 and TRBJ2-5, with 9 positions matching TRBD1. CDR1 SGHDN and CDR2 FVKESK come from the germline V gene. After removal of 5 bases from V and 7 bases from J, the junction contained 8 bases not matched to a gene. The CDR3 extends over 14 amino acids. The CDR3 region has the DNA TGTGCCAGCAGCGACCGACAGGGGGGAGCGACCCAGTACTTC. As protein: CASSDRQGGATQYF.

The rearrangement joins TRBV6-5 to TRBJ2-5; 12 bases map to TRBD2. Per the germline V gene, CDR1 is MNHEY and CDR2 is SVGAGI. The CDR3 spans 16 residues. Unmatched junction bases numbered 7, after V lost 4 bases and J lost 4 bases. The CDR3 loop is CASSSLAGGEGETQYF. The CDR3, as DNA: TGTGCCAGCAGTTCCCTAGCGGGAGGGGAAGGAGAGACCCAGTACTTC.

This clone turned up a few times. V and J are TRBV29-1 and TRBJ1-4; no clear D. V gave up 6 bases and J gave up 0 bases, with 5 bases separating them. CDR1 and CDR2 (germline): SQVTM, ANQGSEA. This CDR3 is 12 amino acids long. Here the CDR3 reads CSVVATNEKLFF. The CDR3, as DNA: TGCAGCGTCGTCGCAACTAATGAAAAACTGTTTTTT.

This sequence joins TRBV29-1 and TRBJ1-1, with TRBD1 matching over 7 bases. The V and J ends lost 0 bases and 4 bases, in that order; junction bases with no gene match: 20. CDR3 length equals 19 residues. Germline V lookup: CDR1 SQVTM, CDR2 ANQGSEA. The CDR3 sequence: CSVEEEVASRGGASTEAFF. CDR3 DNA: TGCAGCGTTGAAGAAGAAGTGGCATCCCGAGGGGGCGCGAGCACTGAAGCTTTCTTT.

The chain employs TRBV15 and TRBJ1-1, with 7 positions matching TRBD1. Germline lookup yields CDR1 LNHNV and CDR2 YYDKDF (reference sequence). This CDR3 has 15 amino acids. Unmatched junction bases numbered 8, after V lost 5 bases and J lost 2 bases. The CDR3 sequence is CATSGHRGVNTEAFF. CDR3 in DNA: TGTGCCACCAGCGGCCACAGGGGAGTAAACACTGAAGCTTTCTTT. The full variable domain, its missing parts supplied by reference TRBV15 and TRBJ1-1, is DAMVIQNPRYQVTQFGKPVTLSCSQTLNHNVMYWYQQKSSQAPKLLFHYYDKDFNNEADTPDNFQSRRPNTSFCFLDIRSPGLGDTAMYLCATSGHRGVNTEAFFGQGTRLTVV.

CDR3 in DNA: TGTGCCAGCAGCTTGGAGACGGGAGGGGAGACCCAGTACTTC. Amino acid sequence: CASSLETGGETQYF. The gene calls are TRBV5-4 and TRBJ2-5, with 8 nucleotides matching TRBD2. V lost 0 bases, J lost 5 bases, and 3 bases stayed unmatched. Germline V CDR1 and CDR2: SGHNT, YYREEE (reference sequence). This CDR3 region has 14 residues.

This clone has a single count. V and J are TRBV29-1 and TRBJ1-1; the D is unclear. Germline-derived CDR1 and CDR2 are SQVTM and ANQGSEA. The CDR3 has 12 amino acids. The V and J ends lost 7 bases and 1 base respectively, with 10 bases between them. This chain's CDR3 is CSGGTANTEAFF. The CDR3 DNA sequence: TGCAGCGGTGGCACAGCGAACACTGAAGCTTTCTTT.

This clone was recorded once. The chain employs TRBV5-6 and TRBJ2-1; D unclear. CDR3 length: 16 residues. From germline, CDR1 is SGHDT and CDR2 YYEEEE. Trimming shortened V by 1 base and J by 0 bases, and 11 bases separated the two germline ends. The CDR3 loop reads CASSLSSGSSYNEQFF. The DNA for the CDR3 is TGTGCCAGCAGCTTGTCATCGGGTTCCTCCTACAATGAGCAGTTCTTC.

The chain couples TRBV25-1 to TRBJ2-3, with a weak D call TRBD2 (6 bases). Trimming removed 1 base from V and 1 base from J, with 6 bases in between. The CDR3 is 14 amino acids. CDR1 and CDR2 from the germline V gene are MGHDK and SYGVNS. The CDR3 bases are TGTGCCAGCAGTGAATGGGGGGGCACAGATACGCAGTATTTT. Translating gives CASSEWGGTDTQYF.

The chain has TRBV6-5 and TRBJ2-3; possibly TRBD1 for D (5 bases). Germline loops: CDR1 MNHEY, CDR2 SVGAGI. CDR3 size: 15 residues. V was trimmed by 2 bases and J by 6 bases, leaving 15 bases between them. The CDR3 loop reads CASSYGPARADTQYF. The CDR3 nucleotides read TGTGCCAGCAGTTACGGCCCAGCCAGGGCGGATACGCAGTATTTT.

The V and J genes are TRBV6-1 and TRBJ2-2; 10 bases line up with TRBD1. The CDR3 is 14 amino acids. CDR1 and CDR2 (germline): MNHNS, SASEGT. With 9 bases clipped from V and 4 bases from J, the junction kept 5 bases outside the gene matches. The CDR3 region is CASRQGAGTGELFF. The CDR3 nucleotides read TGTGCCAGTAGACAGGGGGCAGGCACCGGGGAGCTGTTTTTT.

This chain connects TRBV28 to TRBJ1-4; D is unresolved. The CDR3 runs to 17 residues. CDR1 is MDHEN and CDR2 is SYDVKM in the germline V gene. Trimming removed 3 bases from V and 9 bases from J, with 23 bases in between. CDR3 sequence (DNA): TGTGCCAGCAGTTTCCTCCCCGCTGTGCTGGAGGGTAAAAAACTGTTTTTT. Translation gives CASSFLPAVLEGKKLFF.

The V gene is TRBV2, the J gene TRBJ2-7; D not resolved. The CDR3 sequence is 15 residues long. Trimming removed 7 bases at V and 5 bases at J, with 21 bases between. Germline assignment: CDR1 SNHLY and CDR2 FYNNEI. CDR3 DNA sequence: TGTGCCAGCAAGATTCCGCTGCCAGGTTCGGACGAGCAGTACTTC. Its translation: CASKIPLPGSDEQYF.